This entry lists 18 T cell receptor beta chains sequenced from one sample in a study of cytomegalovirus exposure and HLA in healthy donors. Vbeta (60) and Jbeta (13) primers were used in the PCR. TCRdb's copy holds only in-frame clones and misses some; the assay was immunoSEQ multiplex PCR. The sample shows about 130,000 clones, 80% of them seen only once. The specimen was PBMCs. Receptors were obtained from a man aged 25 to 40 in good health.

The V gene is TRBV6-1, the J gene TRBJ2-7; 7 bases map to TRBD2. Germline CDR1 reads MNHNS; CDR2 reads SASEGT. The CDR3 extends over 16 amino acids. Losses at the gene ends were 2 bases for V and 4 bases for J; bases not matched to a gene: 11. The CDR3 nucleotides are TGTGCCAGCAGTGAAAGTGTTGCGGGAGCTGTTTACGAGCAGTACTTC. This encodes CASSESVAGAVYEQYF.

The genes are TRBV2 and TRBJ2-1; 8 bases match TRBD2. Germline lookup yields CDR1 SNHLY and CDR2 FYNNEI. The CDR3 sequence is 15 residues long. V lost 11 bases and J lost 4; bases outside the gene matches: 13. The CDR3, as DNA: TGTGCCGAAAAGGGGGACGGCGGGGGGTACAATGAGCAGTTCTTC. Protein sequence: CAEKGDGGGYNEQFF.

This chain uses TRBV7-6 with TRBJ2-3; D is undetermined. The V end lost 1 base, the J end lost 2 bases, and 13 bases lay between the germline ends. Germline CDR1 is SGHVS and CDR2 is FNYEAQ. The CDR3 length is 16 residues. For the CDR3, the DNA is TGTGCCAGCAGCTTAGTGGCGGAGACCAACACAGATACGCAGTATTTT. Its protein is CASSLVAETNTDTQYF.

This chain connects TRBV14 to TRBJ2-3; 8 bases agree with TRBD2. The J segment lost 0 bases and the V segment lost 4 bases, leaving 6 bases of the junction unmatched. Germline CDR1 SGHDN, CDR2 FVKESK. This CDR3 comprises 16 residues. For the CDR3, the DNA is TGTGCCAGCAGCCGGTTAGCGGGGATGAGCACAGATACGCAGTATTTT. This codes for CASSRLAGMSTDTQYF.

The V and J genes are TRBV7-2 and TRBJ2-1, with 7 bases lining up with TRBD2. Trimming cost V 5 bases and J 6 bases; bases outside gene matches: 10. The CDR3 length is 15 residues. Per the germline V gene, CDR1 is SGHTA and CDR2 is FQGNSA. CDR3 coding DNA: TGTGCCAGCAGCCCAGCTGGGGGGGTCCTCAATGAGCAGTTCTTC. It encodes CASSPAGGVLNEQFF.

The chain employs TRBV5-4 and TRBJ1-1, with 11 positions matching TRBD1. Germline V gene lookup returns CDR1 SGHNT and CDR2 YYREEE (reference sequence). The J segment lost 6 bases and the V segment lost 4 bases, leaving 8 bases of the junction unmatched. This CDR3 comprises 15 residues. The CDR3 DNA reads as TGTGCCAGCAGCGCCAAGGGACAGGGGGGTTCTGAAGCTTTCTTT. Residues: CASSAKGQGGSEAFF. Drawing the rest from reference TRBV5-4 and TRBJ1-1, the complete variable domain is ETGVTQSPTHLIKTRGQQVTLRCSSQSGHNTVSWYQQALGQGPQFIFQYYREEENGRGNFPPRFSGLQFPNYSSELNVNALELDDSALYLCASSAKGQGGSEAFFGQGTRLTVV.

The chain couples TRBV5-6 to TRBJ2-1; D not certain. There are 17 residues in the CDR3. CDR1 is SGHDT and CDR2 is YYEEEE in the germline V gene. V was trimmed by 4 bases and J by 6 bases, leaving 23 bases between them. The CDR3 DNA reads TGTGCCAGCAGCGCAAGCCTTCATTTGGTTGGGCGCAATGAGCAGTTCTTC. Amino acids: CASSASLHLVGRNEQFF.

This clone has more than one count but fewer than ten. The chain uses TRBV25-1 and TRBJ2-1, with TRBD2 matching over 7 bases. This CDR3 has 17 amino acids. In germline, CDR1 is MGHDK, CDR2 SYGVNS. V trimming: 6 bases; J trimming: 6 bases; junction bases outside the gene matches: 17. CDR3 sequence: CASRPAAGSGPSNEQFF. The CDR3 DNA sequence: TGTGCCAGCAGACCCGCCGCAGGTAGCGGGCCCAGCAATGAGCAGTTCTTC.

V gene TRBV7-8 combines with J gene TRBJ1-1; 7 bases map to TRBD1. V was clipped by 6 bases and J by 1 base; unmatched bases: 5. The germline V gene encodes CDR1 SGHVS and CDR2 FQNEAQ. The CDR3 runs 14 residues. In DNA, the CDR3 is TGTGCCAGCAGACCAGGACAGGAGAACACTGAAGCTTTCTTT. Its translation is CASRPGQENTEAFF.

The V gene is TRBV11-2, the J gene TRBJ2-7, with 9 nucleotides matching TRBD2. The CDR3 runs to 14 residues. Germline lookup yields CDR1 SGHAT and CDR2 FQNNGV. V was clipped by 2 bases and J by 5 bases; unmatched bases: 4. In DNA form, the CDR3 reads TGTGCCAGCAGCTTATTAGAGCGGGAGGACGAGCAGTACTTC. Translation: CASSLLEREDEQYF.

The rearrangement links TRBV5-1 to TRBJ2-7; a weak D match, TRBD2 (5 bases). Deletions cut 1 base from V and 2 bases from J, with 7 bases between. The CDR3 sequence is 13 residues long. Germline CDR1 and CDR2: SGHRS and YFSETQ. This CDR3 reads CASSLNGAYEQYF. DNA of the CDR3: TGCGCCAGCAGCTTGAACGGGGCCTACGAGCAGTACTTC.

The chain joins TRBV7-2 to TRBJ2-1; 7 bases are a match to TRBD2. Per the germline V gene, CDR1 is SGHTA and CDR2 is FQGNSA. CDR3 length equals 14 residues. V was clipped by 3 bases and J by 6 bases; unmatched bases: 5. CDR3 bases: TGTGCCAGCAGCTTCGGCGGGAGTGTCAATGAGCAGTTCTTC. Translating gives CASSFGGSVNEQFF.

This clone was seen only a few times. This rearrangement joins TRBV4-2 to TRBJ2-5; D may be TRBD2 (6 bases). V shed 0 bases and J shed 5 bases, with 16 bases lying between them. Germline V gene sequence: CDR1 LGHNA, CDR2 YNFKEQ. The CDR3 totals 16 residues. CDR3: CASSQEGAVGRETQYF. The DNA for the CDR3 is TGTGCCAGCAGCCAAGAAGGAGCGGTAGGGAGGGAGACCCAGTACTTC.

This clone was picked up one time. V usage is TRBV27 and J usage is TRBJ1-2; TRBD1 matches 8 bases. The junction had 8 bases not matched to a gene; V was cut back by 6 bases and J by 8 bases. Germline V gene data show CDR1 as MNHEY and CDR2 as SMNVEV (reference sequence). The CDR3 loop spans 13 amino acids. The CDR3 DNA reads TGTGCCAGCAGCCAACAGGGGGTCGGAGGCTACACCTTC. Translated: CASSQQGVGGYTF.

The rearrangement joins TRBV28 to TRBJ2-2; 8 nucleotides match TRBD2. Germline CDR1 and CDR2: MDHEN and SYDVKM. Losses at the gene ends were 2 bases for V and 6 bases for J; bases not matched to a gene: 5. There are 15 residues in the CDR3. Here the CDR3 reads CASSLAVAGPGELFF. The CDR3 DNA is TGTGCCAGCAGTTTAGCGGTAGCGGGACCCGGGGAGCTGTTTTTT.

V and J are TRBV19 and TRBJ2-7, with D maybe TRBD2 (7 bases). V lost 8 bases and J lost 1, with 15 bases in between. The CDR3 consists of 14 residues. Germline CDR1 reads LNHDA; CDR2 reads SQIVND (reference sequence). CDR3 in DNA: TGTGCCAGTGCCACGGGGGGCGGGTCCTACGAGCAGTACTTC. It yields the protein CASATGGGSYEQYF.

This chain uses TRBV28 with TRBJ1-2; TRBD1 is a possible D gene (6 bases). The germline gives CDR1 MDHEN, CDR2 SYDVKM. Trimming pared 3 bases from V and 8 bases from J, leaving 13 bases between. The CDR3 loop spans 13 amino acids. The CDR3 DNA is TGTGCCAGCAGTTTTAACAGGGAGGGGGGCTACACCTTC. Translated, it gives CASSFNREGGYTF.

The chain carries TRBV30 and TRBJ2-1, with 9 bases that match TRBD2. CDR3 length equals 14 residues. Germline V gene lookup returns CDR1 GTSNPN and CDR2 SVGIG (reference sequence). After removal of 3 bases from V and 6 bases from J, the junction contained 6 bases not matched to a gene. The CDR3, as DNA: TGTGCCTGGAGCACGGGACTAGCTTTCAATGAGCAGTTCTTC. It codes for CAWSTGLAFNEQFF.